These 27 T cell receptor beta chains share one sample of origin, sequenced in a study of molecular identifiers for immune sequencing clone quantification. Each CDR3 protein is one row after TCRdb ran MiXCR on the PCR reads. The sample holds 250,000 to 400,000 distinct CDR3 sequences; around a fifth are singletons and the top ten take 0.81%. The sample comprised naive CD8+ T cells from blood, with Jurkat cell RNA spiked in. As for subset: FACS-sorted CD8+CD4-CCR7+CD45RA+ naive T cells. These receptors all come from a human donor in good health. Some libraries in this study had Jurkat cell RNA spiked in.

The chain links TRBV7-2 to TRBJ2-1; 8 nucleotides align to TRBD2. The CDR3 consists of 20 residues. CDR1 SGHTA and CDR2 FQGNSA come from the germline V gene. J gave up 7 bases and V 4 bases, and 24 bases lay outside the gene matches. The CDR3 coding sequence is TGTGCCAGCAGCTGGGGAAGAGGACAGCCCGGGACTAGGGGTTTTAATGAGCAGTTCTTC. This translates into CASSWGRGQPGTRGFNEQFF.

The table lists this clonotype with many counts. The chain couples TRBV7-6 to TRBJ2-3; D remains unclear. Per germline, CDR1 SGHVS and CDR2 FNYEAQ. With 5 bases removed from V and 4 bases from J, the gap between germline ends came to 16 bases. The CDR3 spans 15 residues. CDR3 sequence: CASSGVGGPSDTQYF. The DNA of the CDR3 is TGTGCCAGCAGCGGAGTTGGCGGACCTTCAGATACGCAGTATTTT.

This clonotype was detected only a few times. An end of the junction does not agree with germline; a read error may underlie this. This sequence joins TRBV9 and TRBJ2-2, with TRBD2 identical over 8 bases. In germline, CDR1 is SGDLS, CDR2 YYNGEE. CDR3 length: 18 residues. The CDR3 protein is CASNVGGARGDGTGELFF. The CDR3 DNA reads TGTGCCAGCAACGTAGGGGGTGCGCGGGGGGACGGCACCGGGGAGCTGTTTTTT.

This clonotype has a count of ten or more. The chain's CDR3 is CASGVLAGAGGELFF. CDR3 coding DNA: TGTGCCAGCGGTGTTCTAGCGGGGGCGGGCGGGGAGCTGTTTTTT. The chain has TRBV6-1 and TRBJ2-2; 10 bases line up with TRBD2. Per germline, CDR1 MNHNS and CDR2 SASEGT. J lost 7 bases, V lost 8 bases, and 10 bases had no gene match. This CDR3 contains 15 residues.

The chain employs TRBV15 and TRBJ2-3, with TRBD1 as a possible D gene (5 bases). Germline CDR1 and CDR2: LNHNV and YYDKDF (reference sequence). This CDR3 spans 18 amino acids. V was trimmed by 0 bases and J by 1 base, leaving 17 bases between them. CDR3 bases: TGTGCCACCAGCAGAGAAGGCTTATTACAGGATGGCACAGATACGCAGTATTTT. It specifies CATSREGLLQDGTDTQYF.

In this sample, this clonotype turned up many times. The chain uses TRBV7-9 and TRBJ2-7; D not certain. Germline V CDR1 and CDR2: SEHNR, FQNEAQ (reference sequence). This CDR3 has 12 amino acids. Trimming took off 3 bases at V and 7 bases at J, with 10 bases between the two ends. The CDR3 DNA is TGTGCCAGCAGCTTCACAGACACAGAGCAGTACTTC. It encodes CASSFTDTEQYF.

Comments on this clonotype: With a much larger clone just one base away, this may be a read error. Since the CDR3 does not end with the conserved phenylalanine or tryptophan, this likely comes from a read error. The V and J genes are TRBV11-2 and TRBJ1-1; maybe TRBD1 (6 bases). Germline V gene lookup returns CDR1 SGHAT and CDR2 FQNNGV. This CDR3 is built from 15 residues. V lost 0 bases and J lost 3, with 11 bases in between. CDR3 nucleotide sequence: TGTGCCAGCAGCTTAGAGGGGGCTTCCTACACTGAAGCTTTCGTT. Translated: CASSLEGASYTEAFV.

There are many counts of this clonotype. The chain's CDR3 is CATSDPTTGSGELFF. In DNA, the CDR3 is TGTGCCACCAGTGATCCCACCACGGGGTCCGGGGAGCTGTTTTTT. The chain recombines TRBV24-1 with TRBJ2-2, with D possibly matching TRBD2 (5 bases). Trimming shortened V by 3 bases and J by 6 bases, and 13 bases separated the two germline ends. The germline CDR1 and CDR2 sequences are KGHDR and SFDVKD. The CDR3 has 15 residues.

This clonotype occurred many times. V is TRBV7-3 and J is TRBJ1-1, with 8 bases fitting TRBD1. V shed 0 bases, J shed 0 bases, and the junction held 9 bases outside the gene matches. The germline CDR1 and CDR2 sequences are SGHTA and FQGTGA. The CDR3 is made up of 18 amino acids. The CDR3 DNA follows: TGTGCCAGCAGCTTAACTGGGGTCGGGACAGGTTTGAACACTGAAGCTTTCTTT. Protein product: CASSLTGVGTGLNTEAFF.

As concerns this clonotype: This may be a read error: a much more frequent sequence differs by one nucleotide. This sequence joins TRBV4-1 and TRBJ1-2; D is unclear. This CDR3 is built from 17 residues. CDR1 and CDR2 (germline): MGHRA, YSYEKL. The CDR3 DNA sequence: TGCGCCAGCAGCCAAGAGCGGGGTGCTCCCGCCCTCTATGGCCACACCTTC. This encodes CASSQERGAPALYGHTF.

The chain uses TRBV30 and TRBJ2-3; D might be TRBD2 (6 bases). CDR3 length: 14 residues. From germline, CDR1 is GTSNPN and CDR2 SVGIG (reference sequence). V gave up 8 bases and J gave up 4 bases, with 19 bases separating them. The CDR3 reads CARGLTSTADTQYF. The CDR3 bases are TGTGCCCGGGGGTTGACTAGTACCGCAGATACGCAGTATTTT.

This clonotype showed up many times. The CDR3 bases are TGTGCCACTGCCTCGGGGGATAGCACAGATACGCAGTATTTT. This encodes CATASGDSTDTQYF. This chain connects TRBV24-1 to TRBJ2-3, with D perhaps matching TRBD2 (6 bases). The germline CDR1 and CDR2 sequences are KGHDR and SFDVKD. This CDR3 spans 14 amino acids. V gave up 10 bases and J gave up 0 bases, with 13 bases separating them.

This rearrangement joins TRBV4-3 to TRBJ2-1; tentatively, D is TRBD1 or TRBD2 (5 bases each). Germline V gives CDR1 LGHNA, CDR2 YSLEER. The length of the CDR3 is 13 residues. Trimming took off 0 bases at V and 10 bases at J, with 10 bases between the two ends. The CDR3 loop is CASSQDGGYEQFF. Written as DNA, the CDR3 is TGCGCCAGCAGCCAAGATGGGGGATACGAGCAGTTCTTC.

The J gene is TRBJ2-3, the V gene TRBV6-4, with 8 bases aligning to TRBD2. Germline CDR1 reads MRHNA; CDR2 reads SNTAGT. The CDR3 sequence is 15 residues long. The V segment lost 11 bases and the J segment 1 base; nucleotides outside the gene matches: 11. CDR3 DNA: TGTGCCGACAGCTCGGGAGGGCGGCGCACAGATACGCAGTATTTT. Translation: CADSSGGRRTDTQYF.

In this sample, this clonotype turned up many times. The CDR3 nucleotides are TGTGCCAGCAGCGTCGGGGTTTTCACAGATACGCAGTATTTT. Translation: CASSVGVFTDTQYF. The gene calls are TRBV9 and TRBJ2-3; a possible D gene is TRBD2 (5 bases). Trimming removed 2 bases at V and 2 bases at J, with 9 bases between. The germline gives CDR1 SGDLS, CDR2 YYNGEE. The length of the CDR3 is 14 residues.

Only a few counts were recorded for this clonotype. The V and J genes are TRBV10-3 and TRBJ2-1; D might be TRBD1 (5 bases). Germline values: CDR1 ENHRY, CDR2 SYGVKD. The V end lost 2 bases, the J end lost 9 bases, and 8 bases lay between the germline ends. This CDR3 is built from 12 residues. The CDR3 DNA is TGTGCCATCAGTGAGGGGGCGGCTGAGCAGTTCTTC. Translated: CAISEGAAEQFF.

Notes on this clonotype: This clone may be a read error of a much larger clone one base away. The DNA is omitted, as the CDR3 cannot be located on it reliably, and the CDR3 follows TCRdb's listing. The chain has TRBV21-1 and TRBJ1-5. TRBV21-1 counts as a pseudogene. The CDR3 contains 17 residues when both ends are counted. The CDR3 loop reads CASSKVGSGIGNQPQHF.

This clonotype has a single count. Since a much larger clone is just one base distant, this may be a read error. The chain employs TRBV7-9 and TRBJ2-7, with 10 bases fitting TRBD1. Germline values: CDR1 SEHNR, CDR2 FQNEAQ (reference sequence). The CDR3 is 14 residues long. CDR3: CANSPGDRGHEQYF. The CDR3 DNA follows: TGTGCCAACAGCCCCGGGGACAGGGGTCACGAGCAGTACTTC.

This chain links TRBV20-1 with TRBJ1-5; 8 bases are shared with TRBD1. Germline loops: CDR1 DFQATT, CDR2 SNEGSKA (reference sequence). The CDR3 covers 14 residues. The junction had 8 bases not matched to a gene; V was cut back by 4 bases and J by 6 bases. The CDR3 loop reads CSATWDRYSQPQHF. The CDR3 region has the DNA TGCAGTGCTACTTGGGACAGGTATAGTCAGCCCCAGCATTTT.

The chain combines TRBV25-1 with TRBJ2-5, with D perhaps matching TRBD1 or TRBD2 (6 bases each). The germline V gene encodes CDR1 MGHDK and CDR2 SYGVNS. The CDR3 is 15 residues long. V lost 2 bases and J lost 2, with 12 bases in between. In nucleotides, the CDR3 is TGTGCCAGCAGTGAAGTAGGGGGGCCGCAAGAGACCCAGTACTTC. The encoded protein is CASSEVGGPQETQYF.

This clonotype occurred many times. The V and J genes are TRBV14 and TRBJ2-1; D might be TRBD1 (6 bases). V was clipped by 0 bases and J by 7 bases, with 10 bases between them. CDR3 length equals 14 residues. Per germline, CDR1 SGHDN and CDR2 FVKESK. This CDR3 is CASSQEYRVNEQFF. The CDR3, as DNA: TGTGCCAGCAGCCAAGAGTACAGGGTGAATGAGCAGTTCTTC. The entire variable domain, with the rest obtained from reference TRBV14 and TRBJ2-1, is as follows: EAGVTQFPSHSVIEKGQTVTLRCDPISGHDNLYWYRRVMGKEIKFLLHFVKESKQDESGMPNNRFLAERTGGTYSTLKVQPAELEDSGVYFCASSQEYRVNEQFFGPGTRLTVL.

Many counts were recorded for this clonotype. The chain recombines TRBV4-3 with TRBJ2-7, with TRBD1 identical over 9 bases. The CDR3 is made up of 15 amino acids. Trimming cost V 0 bases and J 6 bases; bases outside gene matches: 6. The germline CDR1 and CDR2 sequences are LGHNA and YSLEER. In DNA form, the CDR3 reads TGCGCCAGCAGCCAAGATCTGCGGGGACAGGGCGAGCAGTACTTC. Its translation: CASSQDLRGQGEQYF.

In its sample, this clonotype was seen many times. This rearrangement joins TRBV3-1 to TRBJ2-2; the match to TRBD2 covers 10 bases. Germline CDR1 LGHDT, CDR2 YNNKEL (reference sequence). The CDR3 is 17 residues long. The trim removed 4 bases at V and 0 bases at J, leaving 5 bases unmatched. This CDR3 reads CASSPPSGGANTGELFF. The CDR3 DNA is TGTGCCAGCAGCCCCCCTAGCGGGGGAGCGAACACCGGGGAGCTGTTTTTT. The whole variable domain, remainder taken from reference TRBV3-1 and TRBJ2-2, is DTAVSQTPKYLVTQMGNDKSIKCEQNLGHDTMYWYKQDSKKFLKIMFSYNNKELIINETVPNRFSPKSPDKAHLNLHINSLELGDSAVYFCASSPPSGGANTGELFFGEGSRLTVL.

For this clonotype: A read error may be the cause here, since a much bigger clone is one base away. The CDR3 protein is CASSQEQSFHTETFF. The CDR3 DNA follows: TGTGCCAGCAGCCAGGAACAGTCATTTCACACTGAAACTTTCTTT. The chain is built from TRBV3-1 and TRBJ1-1; no clear D gene. CDR1 is LGHDT, CDR2 YNNKEL, per germline (reference sequence). The CDR3 totals 15 residues.

This clonotype was observed once. This chain uses TRBV29-1 with TRBJ2-7, with D unresolved. Deletions cut 3 bases from V and 0 bases from J, with 9 bases between. The germline gives CDR1 SQVTM, CDR2 ANQGSEA. There are 13 residues in the CDR3. The CDR3 is CSVDYGSSYEQYF. CDR3 sequence (DNA): TGCAGCGTTGATTACGGCAGCTCCTACGAGCAGTACTTC.

This chain uses TRBV20-1 with TRBJ2-7, with TRBD1 matching 10 bases. Germline-derived CDR1 and CDR2 are DFQATT and SNEGSKA (reference sequence). V lost 4 bases to trimming and J lost 5 bases; unmatched junction nucleotides: 8. CDR3 length: 14 residues. The CDR3 sequence is CSAIGQGVFDEQYF. CDR3 DNA: TGCAGTGCTATTGGACAGGGGGTGTTCGACGAGCAGTACTTC.

This clonotype was counted at least ten times. The chain joins TRBV5-1 to TRBJ2-3; no clear D gene. The ends were cut back, 1 base at V and 7 bases at J, with 1 base in the middle. The V gene's germline CDR1 is SGHRS and CDR2 YFSETQ. The CDR3 length is 10 residues. CDR3 coding DNA: TGCGCCAGCAGCTTGTATACGCAGTATTTT. Protein product: CASSLYTQYF.